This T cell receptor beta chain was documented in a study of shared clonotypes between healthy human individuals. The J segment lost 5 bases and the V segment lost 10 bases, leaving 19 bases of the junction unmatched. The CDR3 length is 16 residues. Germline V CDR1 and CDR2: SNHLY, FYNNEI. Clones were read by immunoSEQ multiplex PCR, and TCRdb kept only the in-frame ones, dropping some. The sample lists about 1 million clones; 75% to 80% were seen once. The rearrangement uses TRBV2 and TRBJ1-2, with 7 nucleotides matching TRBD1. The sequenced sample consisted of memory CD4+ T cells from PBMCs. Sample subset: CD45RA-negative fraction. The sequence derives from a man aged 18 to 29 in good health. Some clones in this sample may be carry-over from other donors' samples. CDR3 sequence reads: CANPRRQGGLSYGYTF. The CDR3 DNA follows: TGTGCCAACCCCCGGAGACAGGGTGGATTATCGTATGGCTACACCTTC.